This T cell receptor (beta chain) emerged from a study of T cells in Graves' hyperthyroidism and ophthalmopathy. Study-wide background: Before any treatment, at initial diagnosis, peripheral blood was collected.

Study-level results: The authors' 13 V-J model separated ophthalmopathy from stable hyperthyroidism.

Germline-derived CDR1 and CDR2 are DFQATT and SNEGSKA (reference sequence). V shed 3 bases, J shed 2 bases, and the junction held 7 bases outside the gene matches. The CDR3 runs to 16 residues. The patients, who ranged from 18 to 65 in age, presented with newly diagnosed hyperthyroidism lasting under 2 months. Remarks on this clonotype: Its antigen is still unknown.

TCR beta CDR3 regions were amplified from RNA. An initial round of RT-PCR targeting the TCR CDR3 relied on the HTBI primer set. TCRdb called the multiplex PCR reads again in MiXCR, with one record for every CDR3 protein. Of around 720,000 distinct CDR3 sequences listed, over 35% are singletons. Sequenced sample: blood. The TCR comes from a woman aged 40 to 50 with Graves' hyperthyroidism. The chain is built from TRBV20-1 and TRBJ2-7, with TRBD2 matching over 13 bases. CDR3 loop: CSARGTSGTRAYEQYF. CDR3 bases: TGCAGTGCTAGGGGGACTAGCGGGACCCGGGCCTACGAGCAGTACTTC.